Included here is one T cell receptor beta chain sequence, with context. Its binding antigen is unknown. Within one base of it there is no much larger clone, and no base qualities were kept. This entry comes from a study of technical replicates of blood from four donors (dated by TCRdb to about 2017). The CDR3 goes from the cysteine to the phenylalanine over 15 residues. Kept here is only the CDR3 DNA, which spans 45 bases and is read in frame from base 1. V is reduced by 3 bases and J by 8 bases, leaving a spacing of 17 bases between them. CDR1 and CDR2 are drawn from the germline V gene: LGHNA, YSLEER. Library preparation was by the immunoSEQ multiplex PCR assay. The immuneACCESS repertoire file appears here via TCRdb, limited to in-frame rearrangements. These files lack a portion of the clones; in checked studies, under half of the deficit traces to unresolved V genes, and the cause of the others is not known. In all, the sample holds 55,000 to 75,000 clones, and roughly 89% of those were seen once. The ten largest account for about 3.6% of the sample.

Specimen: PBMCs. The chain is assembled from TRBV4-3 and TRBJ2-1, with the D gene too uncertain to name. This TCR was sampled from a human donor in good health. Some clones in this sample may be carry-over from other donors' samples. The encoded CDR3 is CASSQARGFVDEQFF. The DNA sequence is TGCGCCAGCAGCCAGGCTCGAGGTTTCGTAGATGAGCAGTTCTTC.